This T cell receptor (beta chain) was identified in a study (dated by TCRdb to about 2022). Results and caveats for the whole study, not just this receptor: Further investigation, including longitudinal sampling and assessment of a control group, is stated by the authors to be required.

Survey-level sequencing on the immunoSEQ platform was used to profile the TCR beta chain repertoires. On the authors' methods: CDR3 amino acid length spectratypes and V-J pairing frequencies were compared, and repertoire diversity was measured with the inverse Simpson index. To annotate clonotypes specific to SARS-CoV-2, CMV, influenza A and EBV, TCR beta CDR3 sequences were compared against VDJdb. This immuneACCESS table, as held by TCRdb, lists in-frame sequences with V and J called but not all clones. Of the missing ones, under half trace to an unresolved V gene in checked studies; the others have no known cause. V, J and clone size derive from that table, while D and trimming were established from the DNA sequence. The sample data list around 50,000 clones, and over 90% of these were observed just once. The ten largest clones represent roughly a tenth of the sample. From a lookup of the germline V gene, CDR1 and CDR2 are MGHRA and YSYEKL. From V the trimming removes 4 bases and from J it removes 3 bases, while the gene matches leave 5 bases of the junction unaccounted for. The CDR3 sequence holds 16 residues, the cysteine and phenylalanine included. This entry keeps only the CDR3 DNA: 48 bases, framed from base 1.

For TCR beta sequencing, genomic DNA was taken from unsorted PBMCs, and those PBMCs had been isolated from peripheral blood. Regarding this clone: No cognate antigen has been identified for it. No clone much larger than this one lies a single base away; base qualities are absent.

The V and J segments used are TRBV4-1 and TRBJ2-5; the central 13 bases match TRBD2. The TCR comes from a middle-aged man with rheumatoid arthritis. Specimen: PBMCs. The bases read TGCGCCAGCAGCCGAACACTAGCGGGAGGGAAAGAGACCCAGTACTTC. This translates into CASSRTLAGGKETQYF.